Each of the 4 T cell receptor beta chains below was sequenced from the same sample in a study of CD8+CD57+ T cells in acquired aplastic anemia (dated 2018 in TCRdb). Expansion of CD8+CD57+ cells had been shown by flow cytometry in the patients chosen for sequencing. Sequencing instrument: Illumina HiSeq 2000. Profiling of TCR beta VDJ combinations and CDR3 sequences used genomic DNA as the template. TCRdb reran the public reads through fastp at Q25 and MiXCR, keeping productive beta chains. CDR3 protein duplicates are merged, each entry listing the most common genes and DNA. The sample includes approximately 470,000 distinct CDR3 sequences, with 25% to 40% observed a single time. The ten largest make up 0.82% of the sample. Sequenced: sorted CD4+, CD8+, or CD8+CD57+ T cells (not recorded which) from PBMCs. These receptors originate from a human donor with aplastic anemia.

This clonotype showed up many times. The J gene is TRBJ2-2, the V gene TRBV2, with 7 positions matching TRBD1. V lost 5 bases and J lost 1; bases outside the gene matches: 4. CDR1 is SNHLY and CDR2 is FYNNEI in the germline V gene. The CDR3 extends over 15 amino acids. CDR3 bases: TGTGCCAGCAGTCGGGACAGAAGGAACACCGGGGAGCTGTTTTTT. Its translation is CASSRDRRNTGELFF.

This clonotype was observed at least ten times. V usage is TRBV9 and J usage is TRBJ1-3; no clear D gene. The CDR3 loop spans 16 amino acids. Germline CDR1 is SGDLS and CDR2 is YYNGEE. Trimming stripped 0 bases from V and 0 bases from J, with 10 bases between. CDR3 in DNA: TGTGCCAGCAGCGTAGCTCCGGGAGTCTCTGGAAACACCATATATTTT. This gives the protein CASSVAPGVSGNTIYF.

This clonotype occurred many times. The CDR3 nucleotides are TGCAGTGCTAGACGGGGAACTAGCGGCCTAGCCTACGAGCAGTACTTC. Translated: CSARRGTSGLAYEQYF. V is TRBV20-1 and J is TRBJ2-7; 8 bases align to TRBD2. Trimming cost V 2 bases and J 2 bases; bases outside gene matches: 11. This CDR3 comprises 16 residues. CDR1 is DFQATT, CDR2 SNEGSKA, per germline (reference sequence).

The chain employs TRBV13 and TRBJ1-3; possible D gene TRBD1, 5 bases. Per the germline V gene, CDR1 is PRHDT and CDR2 is FYEKMQ (reference sequence). The CDR3 runs to 14 residues. The V and J ends lost 5 bases and 7 bases respectively, with 15 bases between them. CDR3 coding DNA: TGTGCCAGCAGCCTTCCACTGGGGGGGAACACCATATATTTT. Translating it yields CASSLPLGGNTIYF.